What follows are 20 T cell receptor beta chains derived from one specimen sequenced in a study of T cell responses to AZD1222 COVID-19 vaccine. The method was immunoSEQ multiplex PCR; TCRdb's version includes in-frame clones alone and lacks a portion of them. The sample lists 95,000 to 150,000 clones, approximately 90% occurring once. Source: peripheral blood, taken on day 0 of AZD1222 vaccination. The receptors derive from an adult in good health.

This clone has a handful of counts. Here the CDR3 DNA reads TGTGCCACCAGTGACAAACACCGGACTAGCGGGAGGCTAGGTGAGCAGTTCTTC. Protein sequence: CATSDKHRTSGRLGEQFF. J is TRBJ2-1 and V is TRBV24-1; 14 positions match TRBD2. The CDR3 has 18 amino acids. Germline CDR1 is KGHDR and CDR2 is SFDVKD. After removal of 4 bases from V and 9 bases from J, the junction contained 13 bases not matched to a gene.

The chain uses TRBV19 and TRBJ1-1; 8 nucleotides line up with TRBD1. Germline-derived CDR1 and CDR2 are LNHDA and SQIVND (reference sequence). The CDR3 extends over 15 amino acids. The junction had 8 bases not matched to a gene; V was cut back by 1 base and J by 7 bases. In nucleotides, the CDR3 is TGTGCCAGTAGTATAGGGGCCAGGGGGCGAAGTGAAGCTTTCTTT. Translation gives CASSIGARGRSEAFF.

This clone was seen a few times. The V call is TRBV3-1 (or the pseudogene TRBV3-2), the J call TRBJ1-2; D is perhaps TRBD1 (5 bases). Germline V gene lookup returns CDR1 LGHDT and CDR2 YNNKEL (reference sequence). The CDR3 totals 14 residues. The ends were cut back, 2 bases at V and 4 bases at J, with 11 bases in the middle. CDR3 nucleotides: TGTGCCAGCAGCCAAAATAGGGACGGCTATGGCTACACCTTC. Translated: CASSQNRDGYGYTF.

This rearrangement joins TRBV12-3 or TRBV12-4 to TRBJ1-2, with 8 bases aligning to TRBD1. The V segment lost 7 bases and the J segment 8 bases; nucleotides outside the gene matches: 6. CDR3 size: 12 residues. CDR3 sequence: CASKGDRSGYTF. DNA for the CDR3: TGTGCCAGCAAGGGGGACAGGTCCGGCTACACCTTC.

The chain has TRBV19 and TRBJ1-1; TRBD1 matches at 7 bases. The germline V gene has CDR1 LNHDA and CDR2 SQIVND (reference sequence). V was pared by 0 bases and J by 4 bases, with 11 bases of the junction left unmatched. The CDR3 has 17 amino acids. The DNA for the CDR3 is TGTGCCAGTAGTATAGAACTAGGGACAGCAATCGGCACTGAAGCTTTCTTT. Protein product: CASSIELGTAIGTEAFF. Complete variable domain (other parts from reference TRBV19 and TRBJ1-1): DGGITQSPKYLFRKEGQNVTLSCEQNLNHDAMYWYRQDPGQGLRLIYYSQIVNDFQKGDIAEGYSVSREKKESFPLTVTSAQKNPTAFYLCASSIELGTAIGTEAFFGQGTRLTVV.

The DNA for the CDR3 is TGCAGCGTCCAGGGTTCGGGGGATCAGCCCCAGCATTTT. Translating gives CSVQGSGDQPQHF. The J gene is TRBJ1-5, the V gene TRBV29-1; a weak D match, TRBD1 (5 bases). There are 13 residues in the CDR3. CDR1 SQVTM and CDR2 ANQGSEA come from the germline V gene. V was trimmed by 6 bases and J by 5 bases, leaving 14 bases between them.

The rearrangement links TRBV9 to TRBJ1-4; D gene ambiguous. The V gene lost 0 bases and the J gene lost 7 bases, with 10 bases spanning the gap. The CDR3 is made up of 14 amino acids. The germline V gene has CDR1 SGDLS and CDR2 YYNGEE. This CDR3 is CASSVGGGSEKLFF. CDR3 bases: TGTGCCAGCAGCGTAGGGGGAGGGAGTGAAAAACTGTTTTTT.

The chain couples TRBV20-1 to TRBJ2-1; D unclear. The CDR3 is 11 amino acids. Germline CDR1 is DFQATT and CDR2 is SNEGSKA (reference sequence). V was clipped by 3 bases and J by 6 bases, with 6 bases between them. The CDR3 region has the DNA TGCAGTGCTAGGCTTTCCAATGAGCAGTTCTTC. Its translation: CSARLSNEQFF.

The chain carries TRBV7-8 and TRBJ1-5, with D tentatively TRBD1 (5 bases). Germline values: CDR1 SGHVS, CDR2 FQNEAQ. This CDR3 has 18 amino acids. V was pared by 2 bases and J by 3 bases, with 20 bases between. The CDR3 coding sequence is TGTGCCAGCAGCTTATGGGGCCGGGTGGCAGGAAACAATCAGCCCCAGCATTTT. Encoded protein: CASSLWGRVAGNNQPQHF.

CDR3 residues: CASSSIPSYEQYV. DNA of the CDR3: TGTGCCAGCAGCAGTATACCCTCCTACGAGCAGTACGTC. The chain carries TRBV21-1 and TRBJ2-7. TRBV21-1 is designated a pseudogene. The CDR3 covers 13 residues.

The rearrangement links TRBV28 to TRBJ1-1; perhaps TRBD1 as D (5 bases). Trimming cost V 6 bases and J 0 bases, with 11 bases left between them. Germline CDR1 and CDR2: MDHEN and SYDVKM. The CDR3 consists of 14 residues. CDR3 loop: CASRLGLLNTEAFF. The CDR3 DNA is TGTGCCAGCAGGTTGGGACTGCTGAACACTGAAGCTTTCTTT.

In the case of this clone: Other DNA sequences in the same sample also yield this CDR3. The J gene is TRBJ2-1, the V gene TRBV6-4; 9 bases are a match to TRBD2. The V segment lost 3 bases and the J segment 0 bases; nucleotides outside the gene matches: 0. From germline, CDR1 is MRHNA and CDR2 SNTAGT. The CDR3 is 15 amino acids. CDR3 sequence reads: CASSEAGGSYNEQFF. The CDR3 nucleotides are TGTGCCAGCAGTGAAGCGGGGGGCTCCTACAATGAGCAGTTCTTC.

This clone turned up a few times. This chain connects TRBV20-1 to TRBJ1-5; D is ambiguous. This CDR3 comprises 13 residues. Germline CDR1 reads DFQATT; CDR2 reads SNEGSKA (reference sequence). The V and J ends lost 3 bases and 3 bases respectively, with 9 bases between them. This CDR3 reads CSASSLLNQPQHF. CDR3 DNA: TGCAGTGCTAGTTCTCTACTCAATCAGCCCCAGCATTTT.

V usage is TRBV21-1 and J usage is TRBJ1-6; the table's D call, TRBD1, has no DNA check behind it. TRBV21-1 is recorded as a pseudogene. The CDR3 has 16 amino acids. CDR3 in amino acids: CASSSDSYLNNSPLHF. Written as DNA, the CDR3 is TGTGCCAGCAGTTCCGACAGCTACTTGAATAATTCACCCCTCCACTTT.

The chain carries TRBV6-1 and TRBJ1-1; weak D call: TRBD1 (5 bases). The CDR3 totals 15 residues. Trimming removed 2 bases from V and 0 bases from J, with 10 bases in between. The germline CDR1 and CDR2 sequences are MNHNS and SASEGT. CDR3 sequence: CASSEWTNMNTEAFF. The CDR3 DNA reads TGTGCCAGCAGTGAATGGACAAACATGAACACTGAAGCTTTCTTT.

The genes are TRBV4-1 and TRBJ2-7; TRBD2 aligns across 8 bases. This CDR3 is built from 16 residues. V shed 0 bases and J 3 bases; nucleotides not matched to a gene: 7. Germline CDR1 is MGHRA and CDR2 is YSYEKL. CDR3 residues: CASSQDSGTSFYEQYV. The CDR3 DNA sequence: TGCGCCAGCAGCCAAGATTCCGGGACTAGTTTCTACGAGCAGTACGTC.

The chain carries TRBV2 and TRBJ2-2; D not resolved. Looked up from germline, CDR1 is SNHLY and CDR2 is FYNNEI. Trimming took off 6 bases at V and 7 bases at J, with 12 bases between the two ends. The CDR3 is 13 residues long. The CDR3 spells CASRTDSSGELFF. The DNA for the CDR3 is TGTGCCAGCAGGACCGACTCGAGCGGGGAGCTGTTTTTT.

This rearrangement joins TRBV3-1 (or the pseudogene TRBV3-2) to TRBJ2-1; TRBD2 might be the D (5 bases). Germline lookup yields CDR1 LGHDT and CDR2 YNNKEL (reference sequence). This CDR3 region has 14 residues. The V gene lost 1 base and the J gene lost 2 bases, with 6 bases spanning the gap. The CDR3 reads CASSQVLAYNEQFF. The CDR3 nucleotides are TGTGCCAGCAGCCAAGTACTAGCCTACAATGAGCAGTTCTTC.

The chain employs TRBV2 and TRBJ1-1, with D perhaps matching TRBD1 (5 bases). Deletions cut 7 bases from V and 10 bases from J, with 19 bases between. This CDR3 is built from 13 residues. The germline V gene encodes CDR1 SNHLY and CDR2 FYNNEI. The CDR3 sequence is CASTASRAFGAFF. The CDR3 bases are TGTGCCAGCACCGCCTCCAGGGCCTTCGGAGCTTTCTTT.

V usage is TRBV5-1 and J usage is TRBJ2-2; 15 bases line up with TRBD2. In germline, CDR1 is SGHRS, CDR2 YFSETQ. The CDR3 is made up of 16 amino acids. V was clipped by 4 bases and J by 10 bases; unmatched bases: 8. The CDR3: CASSLGTSGGTEELFF. CDR3 in DNA: TGCGCCAGCAGCCTCGGGACTAGCGGGGGGACTGAGGAGCTGTTTTTT.